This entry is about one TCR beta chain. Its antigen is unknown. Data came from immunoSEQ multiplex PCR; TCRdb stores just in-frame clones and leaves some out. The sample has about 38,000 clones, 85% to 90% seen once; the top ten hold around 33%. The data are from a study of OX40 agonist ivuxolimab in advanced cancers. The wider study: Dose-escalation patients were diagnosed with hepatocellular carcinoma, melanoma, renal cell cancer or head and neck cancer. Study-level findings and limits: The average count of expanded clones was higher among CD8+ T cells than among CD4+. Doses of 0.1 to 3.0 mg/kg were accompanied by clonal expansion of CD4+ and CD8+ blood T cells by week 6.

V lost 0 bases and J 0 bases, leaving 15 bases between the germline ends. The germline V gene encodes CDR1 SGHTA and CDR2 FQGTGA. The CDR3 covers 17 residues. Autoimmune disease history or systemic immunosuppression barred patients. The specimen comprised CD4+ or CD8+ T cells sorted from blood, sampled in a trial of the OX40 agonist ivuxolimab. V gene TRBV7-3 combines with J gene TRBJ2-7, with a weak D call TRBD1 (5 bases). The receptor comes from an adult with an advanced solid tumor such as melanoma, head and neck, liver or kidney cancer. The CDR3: CASSLTAGPPSSYEQYF. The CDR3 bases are TGTGCCAGCAGCTTAACGGCAGGGCCCCCGTCCTCCTACGAGCAGTACTTC. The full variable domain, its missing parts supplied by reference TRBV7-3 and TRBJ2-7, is GAGVSQTPSNKVTEKGKYVELRCDPISGHTALYWYRQSLGQGPEFLIYFQGTGAADDSGLPNDRFFAVRPEGSVSTLKIQRTERGDSAVYLCASSLTAGPPSSYEQYFGPGTRLTVT.